This record covers a single TCR beta chain. The data belong to a study of blood T cell repertoires in COVID-19. Study details: The origin of the acute and convalescent COVID-19 samples was the United States, Italy and Spain. From T cells, B-cell-depleted T cells, or PBMCs came the material, which was cDNA or gDNA.

CDR3 length: 18 amino acids. As processed by the authors: Reference gene primer amplification gave estimated nucleated cell counts. Profiled with immunoSEQ multiplex PCR; TCRdb holds only in-frame clones, not every one. That table is the source of V, J and clone size, and D and trimming were worked out from the DNA. The repertoire holds about 200,000 clones, with approximately 82% as singletons. This receptor was obtained from a human donor with acute or convalescent COVID-19. The donor label of this sample is uncertain. V and J are TRBV12-2 and TRBJ2-2; the D call in the table, TRBD1, was not verified against the DNA. TRBV12-2 is tagged as a pseudogene. Sequenced input: peripheral blood. As DNA, the CDR3 is TGTGCAAGTCGCTTAATAAGGCCCCCAAGGGGGCTGCCCGGGGAGCTGTTTTTT. This codes for CASRLIRPPRGLPGELFF.